This T cell receptor (beta chain) comes out of a study of cytomegalovirus exposure and HLA in healthy donors. Study-level points and caveats: Earlier analysis looked at TCR beta V segments, and most were productive about 87% or about 30% of the time. Both high specificity and high sensitivity reportedly marked the classifier's diagnosis of cytomegalovirus status. Immune exposure information available was restricted to CMV serostatus. A later analysis found TCR association rates differed by HLA locus, highest for DRB1 and lowest for HLA-C.

PCR employed 60 Vbeta and 13 Jbeta primers. Data came from immunoSEQ multiplex PCR; TCRdb stores just in-frame clones and leaves some out. The sample gives some 150,000 clones, under 75% of which show up once; roughly 2.5% is in the top ten. Notes on this clone: Its target is unknown.

The V segment lost 8 bases and the J segment 5 bases; nucleotides outside the gene matches: 14. The CDR3 length is 14 residues. The germline CDR1 and CDR2 sequences are GTSNPN and SVGIG (reference sequence). The sample was PBMCs. The sequence was obtained from a woman aged 40 to 50 in good health and CMV-seronegative. The chain uses TRBV30 and TRBJ1-2; 7 positions agree with TRBD1. CDR3 sequence reads: CALAIGGRVYGYTF. The CDR3 DNA is TGTGCCCTCGCCATAGGGGGCCGGGTGTATGGCTACACCTTC.